This TCR beta chain is drawn from a study of cytomegalovirus exposure and HLA in healthy donors. In its sample, this clone was seen a few times. The PCR had 60 Vbeta and 13 Jbeta primers. The repertoire was sequenced with immunoSEQ multiplex PCR; TCRdb's copy has only in-frame clones and lacks some. The sample consists of around 180,000 clones, 84% of them appearing once. Looked up from germline, CDR1 is MNHEY and CDR2 is SVGAGI. Losses at the gene ends were 6 bases for V and 4 bases for J; bases not matched to a gene: 4. This CDR3 spans 14 amino acids. The sequencing input was PBMCs. The V gene is TRBV6-5, the J gene TRBJ1-1; 11 bases are a match to TRBD1. The TCR sequence derives from a boy between 10 and 17 years old in good health and CMV-seronegative. The CDR3 loop is CASRRDRGGTEAFF. The DNA for the CDR3 is TGTGCCAGCAGACGGGACAGGGGGGGCACTGAAGCTTTCTTT.